This T cell receptor beta chain came from a study of blood T cell repertoires in COVID-19 (dated by TCRdb to the early 2020s). With respect to the entire study: Collaborator samples came from the United States, Italy and Spain and covered acute and convalescent phases of COVID-19. The prospective study material was composed of cDNA or gDNA derived from T cells, B-cell-depleted T cells, or PBMCs. Deeply sampled blood TCRbeta repertoires from subjects exposed to, actively infected with, or recovered from COVID-19 were included in the dataset. The repertoires were released in a freely available public database meant as a resource for research on the immune response to SARS-CoV-2. Samples came from the ongoing ImmuneRACE study (first 160 participants) plus 1,254 subjects from 6 global collaborators. Nearly every sample came with metadata listing a de-identified subject ID, COVID-19 status, age in years and sex. Where available, HLA class I and class II types were obtained from metadata supplied by the sample provider rather than from assay-based typing.

The paper's findings and limits, for the study overall: The amount of clinical and demographic metadata varied by source and participant and was provided uncurated.

Whole blood was collected in K2EDTA tubes by collaborating institutions according to the institutions' own protocols. Collaborator samples were shipped for TCRbeta analysis as frozen whole blood, isolated PBMCs, or DNA extracted from either sample type. The CDR3, from cysteine to phenylalanine, totals 13 residues. The read is trimmed to its CDR3 DNA, 39 bases read in frame from base 1. Looking up the germline V gene yields CDR1 SGHTA and CDR2 FQGNSA. V is shortened by 4 bases, J by 7 bases, and the region joining them spans 8 bases. TCRbeta CDR3 regions were amplified from genomic DNA by means of the immunoSEQ Assay, a bias-controlled multiplex PCR. The published analysis was carried out like this. The number of nucleated cells in each sample was estimated by amplification of reference gene primers within the assay. To quantify the absolute abundance of each unique TCRbeta CDR3 rearrangement, sequence reads were collapsed and filtered. Productive Simpson clonality was computed per sample as the square root of Simpson's diversity index over productive rearrangements. TCRdb stores this immuneACCESS table with in-frame sequences only. Part of the clones is absent; in the studies checked, under half of the shortfall reflects unresolved V genes, and no reason is known for the rest. The DNA was the basis for D and trimming; V, J and clone size are from that table. The sample contains 50,000 to 80,000 clones, around nine tenths of them found a single time. Approximately 1.5% of the sample belongs to the ten largest clones.

With regard to this clone: Its antigen target is currently unknown. Base-call qualities are not available, and no considerably larger clone is one nucleotide away.

Sequenced: peripheral blood. In this chain, TRBV7-2 is recombined with TRBJ1-6, with an unclear D gene assignment. The clonotype was recovered from a man aged 55 to 70 with acute or convalescent COVID-19. The encoded CDR3 is CASSYNWNSPLHF. At the DNA level, the sequence is TGTGCCAGCAGCTATAACTGGAATTCACCCCTCCACTTT.